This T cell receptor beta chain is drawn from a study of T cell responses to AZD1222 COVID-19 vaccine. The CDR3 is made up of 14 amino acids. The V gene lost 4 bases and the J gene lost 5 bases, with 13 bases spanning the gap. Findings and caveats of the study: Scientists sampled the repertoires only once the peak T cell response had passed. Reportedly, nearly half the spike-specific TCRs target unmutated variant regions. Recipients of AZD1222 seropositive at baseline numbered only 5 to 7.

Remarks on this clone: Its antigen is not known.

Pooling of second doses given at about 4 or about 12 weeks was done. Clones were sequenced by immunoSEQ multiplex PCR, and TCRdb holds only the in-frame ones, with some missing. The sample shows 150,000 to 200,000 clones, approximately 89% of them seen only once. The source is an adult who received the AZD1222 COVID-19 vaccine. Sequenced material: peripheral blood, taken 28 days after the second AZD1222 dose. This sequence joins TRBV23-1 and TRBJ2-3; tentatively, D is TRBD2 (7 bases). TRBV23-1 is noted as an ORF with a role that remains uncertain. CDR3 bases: TGCGCCAGCAGTCTGGGGGGGGGCGTAGATACGCAGTATTTT. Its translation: CASSLGGGVDTQYF.